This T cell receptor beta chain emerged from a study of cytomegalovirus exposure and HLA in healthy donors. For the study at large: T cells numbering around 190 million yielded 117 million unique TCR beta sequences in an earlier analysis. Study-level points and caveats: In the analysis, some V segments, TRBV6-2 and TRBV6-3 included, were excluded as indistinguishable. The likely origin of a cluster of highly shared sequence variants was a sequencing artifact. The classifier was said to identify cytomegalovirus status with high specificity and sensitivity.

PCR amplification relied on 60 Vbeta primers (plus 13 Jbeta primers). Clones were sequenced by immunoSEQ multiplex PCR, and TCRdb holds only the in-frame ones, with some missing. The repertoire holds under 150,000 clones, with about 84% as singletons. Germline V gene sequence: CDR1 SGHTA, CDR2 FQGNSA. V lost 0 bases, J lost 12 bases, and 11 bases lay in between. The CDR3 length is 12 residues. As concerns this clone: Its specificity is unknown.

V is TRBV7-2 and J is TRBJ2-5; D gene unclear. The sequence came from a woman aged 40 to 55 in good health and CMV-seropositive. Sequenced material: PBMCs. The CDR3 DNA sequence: TGTGCCAGCAGCTTAGCGGGCTTAACGGAGTACTTC. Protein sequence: CASSLAGLTEYF.